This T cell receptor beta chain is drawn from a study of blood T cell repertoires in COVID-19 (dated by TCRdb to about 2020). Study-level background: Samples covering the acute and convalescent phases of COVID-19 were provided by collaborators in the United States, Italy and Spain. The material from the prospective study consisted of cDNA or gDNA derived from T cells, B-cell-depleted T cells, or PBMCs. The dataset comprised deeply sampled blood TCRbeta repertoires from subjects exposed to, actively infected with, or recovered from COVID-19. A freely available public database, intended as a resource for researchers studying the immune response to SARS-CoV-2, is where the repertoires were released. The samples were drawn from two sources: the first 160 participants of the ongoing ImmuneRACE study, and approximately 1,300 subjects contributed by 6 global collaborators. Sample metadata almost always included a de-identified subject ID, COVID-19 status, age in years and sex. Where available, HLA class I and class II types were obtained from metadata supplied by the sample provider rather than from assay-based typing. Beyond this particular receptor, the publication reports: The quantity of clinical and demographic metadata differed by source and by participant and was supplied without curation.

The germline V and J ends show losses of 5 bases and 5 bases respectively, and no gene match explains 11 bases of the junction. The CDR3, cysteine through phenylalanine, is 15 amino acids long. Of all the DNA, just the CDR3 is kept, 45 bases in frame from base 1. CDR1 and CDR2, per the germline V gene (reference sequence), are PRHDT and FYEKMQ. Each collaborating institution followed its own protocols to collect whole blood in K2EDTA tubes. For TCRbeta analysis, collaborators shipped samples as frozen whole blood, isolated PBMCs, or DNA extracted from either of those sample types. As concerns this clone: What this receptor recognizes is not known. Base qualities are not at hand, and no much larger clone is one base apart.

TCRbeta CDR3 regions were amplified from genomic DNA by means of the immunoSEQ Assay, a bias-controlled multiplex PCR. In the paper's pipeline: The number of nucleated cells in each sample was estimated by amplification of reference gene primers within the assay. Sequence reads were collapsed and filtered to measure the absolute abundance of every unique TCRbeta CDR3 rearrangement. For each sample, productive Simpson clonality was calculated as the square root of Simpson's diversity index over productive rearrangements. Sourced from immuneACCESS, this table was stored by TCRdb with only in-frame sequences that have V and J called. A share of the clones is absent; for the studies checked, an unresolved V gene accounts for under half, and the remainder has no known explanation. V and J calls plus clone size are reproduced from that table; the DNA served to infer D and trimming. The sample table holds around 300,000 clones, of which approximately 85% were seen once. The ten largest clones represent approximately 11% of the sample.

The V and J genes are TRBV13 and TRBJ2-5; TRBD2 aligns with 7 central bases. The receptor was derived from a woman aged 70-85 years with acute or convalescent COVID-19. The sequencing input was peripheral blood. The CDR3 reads CASSARLAPRETQYF. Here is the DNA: TGTGCCAGCAGCGCCCGACTAGCCCCTCGGGAGACCCAGTACTTC.